This T cell receptor beta chain comes out of a study of identical twins. The germline V gene has CDR1 SEHNR and CDR2 FQNEAQ (reference sequence). CDR3 size: 15 residues. V trimming: 5 bases; J trimming: 2 bases; junction bases outside the gene matches: 9. TCRdb reanalysed the 5' RACE reads using MiXCR and keeps one entry per CDR3 protein. The table has hundreds of thousands of distinct CDR3 sequences, approximately 13% seen once; the top ten hold around 1.6%. This clonotype was counted between two and nine times. The sample was also linked to a second study, of yellow fever vaccine responses in identical twins.

This receptor was obtained from a woman under 30 in good health. The sample was PBMCs. The chain is built from TRBV7-9 and TRBJ2-7; 7 bases line up with TRBD1. The chain's CDR3 is CASSASGTVTYEQYF. CDR3 coding DNA: TGTGCCAGCAGCGCGTCCGGGACAGTGACCTACGAGCAGTACTTC.